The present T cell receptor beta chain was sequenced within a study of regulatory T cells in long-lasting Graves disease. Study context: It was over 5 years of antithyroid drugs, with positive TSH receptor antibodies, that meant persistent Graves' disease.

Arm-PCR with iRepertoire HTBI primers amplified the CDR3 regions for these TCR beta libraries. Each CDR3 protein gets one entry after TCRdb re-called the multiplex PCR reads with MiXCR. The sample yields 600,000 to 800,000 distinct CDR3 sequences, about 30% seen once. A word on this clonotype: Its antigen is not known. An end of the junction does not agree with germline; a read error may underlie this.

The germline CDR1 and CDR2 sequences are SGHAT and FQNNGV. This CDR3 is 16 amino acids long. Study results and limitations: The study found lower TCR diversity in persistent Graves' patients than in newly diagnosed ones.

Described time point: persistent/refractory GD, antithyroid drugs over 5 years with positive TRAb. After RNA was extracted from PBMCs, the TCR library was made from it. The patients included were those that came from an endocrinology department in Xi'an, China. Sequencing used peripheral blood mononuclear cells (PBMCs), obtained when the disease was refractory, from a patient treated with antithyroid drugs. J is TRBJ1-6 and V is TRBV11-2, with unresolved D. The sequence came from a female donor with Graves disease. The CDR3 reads CANSPGVRVRNSPLHF. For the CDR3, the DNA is TGTGCCAACAGCCCCGGTGTGAGGGTCAGGAATTCACCCCTCCACTTT.